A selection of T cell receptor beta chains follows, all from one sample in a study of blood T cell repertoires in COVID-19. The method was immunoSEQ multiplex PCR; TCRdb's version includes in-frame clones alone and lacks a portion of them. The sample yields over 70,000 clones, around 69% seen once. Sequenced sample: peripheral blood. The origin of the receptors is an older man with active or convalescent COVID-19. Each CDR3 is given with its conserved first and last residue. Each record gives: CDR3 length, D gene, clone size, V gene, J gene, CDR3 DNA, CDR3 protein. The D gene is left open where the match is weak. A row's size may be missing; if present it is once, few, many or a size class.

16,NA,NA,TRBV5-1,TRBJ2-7,TGCGCCAGCAGCTCTGGGGGGGGCCGATTCTCAGGGAGGGAGTACTTC,CASSSGGGRFSGREYF
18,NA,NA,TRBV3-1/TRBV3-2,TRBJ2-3,TGTGCCAGCAGCCGTCAGAGACAGGGAGGATTGGTTAAAGATACGCAGTATTTT,CASSRQRQGGLVKDTQYF
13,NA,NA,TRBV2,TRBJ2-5,TGTGCCAGCAGTGCTGCAGGGGAAGAGACCCAGTACTTC,CASSAAGEETQYF
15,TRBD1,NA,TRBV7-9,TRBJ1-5,TGTGCCAGCAGCTTAGGGGGGACAGTCAATCAGCCCCAGCATTTT,CASSLGGTVNQPQHF
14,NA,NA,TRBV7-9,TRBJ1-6,TGTGCCAGCAGCGCCGGACAGTTGGATTCACCCCTCCACTTT,CASSAGQLDSPLHF
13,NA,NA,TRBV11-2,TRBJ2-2,TGTGCCAGCAGCCCTAGGAGATCCGGGGAGCTGTTTTTT,CASSPRRSGELFF
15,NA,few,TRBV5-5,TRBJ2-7,TGTGCCAGCACGTTGGGTGACGGGGGAGTCTACGAGCAGTACTTC,CASTLGDGGVYEQYF
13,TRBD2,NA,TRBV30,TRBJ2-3,TGTGCCTGGACCCTGTCCCAGCGGGGGGAGCAGTATTTT,CAWTLSQRGEQYF
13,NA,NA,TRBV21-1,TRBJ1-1,TGTGCCAGCAGCAAAGGGGCCCCCCCTACCGCTTTCTTT,CASSKGAPPTAFF
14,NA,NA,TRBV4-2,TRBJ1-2,TGTGCCAGCAGCCAAACAGGGATCAACTATGGCTACACCTTC,CASSQTGINYGYTF
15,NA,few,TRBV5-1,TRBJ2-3,TGCGCCAGCAGCTTGGGATCATCTAGTGCCAAGGTGCAGTATTTT,CASSLGSSSAKVQYF
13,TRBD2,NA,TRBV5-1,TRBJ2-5,TGCGCCAGCAGCTTGGGGACTAGCGGGACCCAGTACTTC,CASSLGTSGTQYF
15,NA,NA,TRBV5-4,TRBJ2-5,TGTGCCAGCAGTCCCGGGGGGGACAGTCAAGAGACCCAGTACTTC,CASSPGGDSQETQYF
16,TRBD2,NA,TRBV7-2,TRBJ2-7,TGTGCCAGCAGCTTAGTGTCTAGCGGGGGGGCATACGAGCAGTACTTC,CASSLVSSGGAYEQYF
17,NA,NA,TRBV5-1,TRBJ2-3,TGCGCCAGCACCCTGACCGGGACAACCAACATAGCAGATACGCAGTATTTT,CASTLTGTTNIADTQYF
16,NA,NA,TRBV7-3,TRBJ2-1,TGTGCCAGCAGCTCCGCCGGGACACGGACCTACAATGAGCAGTTCTTC,CASSSAGTRTYNEQFF
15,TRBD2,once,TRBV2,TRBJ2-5,TGTGCCAGCAGTAGGGCTAGCGGGACACAAGAGACCCAGTACTTC,CASSRASGTQETQYF
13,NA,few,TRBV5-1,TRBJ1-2,TGCGCCAGCAGCGTTCAGGGTAACTATGGCTACACCTTC,CASSVQGNYGYTF
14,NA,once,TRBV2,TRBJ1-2,TGTGCCAGCAGTGAAAAGGCGGGAGACTATGGCTACACCTTC,CASSEKAGDYGYTF
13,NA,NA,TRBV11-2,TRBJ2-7,TGTGCCAGCAGCTTAGAAGGGGCCTACGAGCAGTACTTC,CASSLEGAYEQYF
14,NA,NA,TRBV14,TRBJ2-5,TGTGCCAGCAGCCAAGAACTTCGGCAAGAGACCCAGTACTTC,CASSQELRQETQYF
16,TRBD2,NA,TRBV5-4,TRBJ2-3,TGTGCCAGCAGTTCCCATAGCGGGGGGGGCACAGATACGCAGTATTTT,CASSSHSGGGTDTQYF
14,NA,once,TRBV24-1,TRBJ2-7,TGTGCCACCAGTGACTCACGGAGCTCCTACGAGCAGTACTTC,CATSDSRSSYEQYF
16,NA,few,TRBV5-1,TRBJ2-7,TGCGCCAGCAGCTTGGCCAGCAGGTCTCGGTCCTACGAGCAGTACTTC,CASSLASRSRSYEQYF
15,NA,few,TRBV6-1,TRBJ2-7,TGTGCCAGCAGTGAATTCTCTGGGGCTTGGGACGAGCAGTACTTC,CASSEFSGAWDEQYF